The 7 T cell receptor beta chains below all came from one sample that was sequenced in a study of type 1 and type 2 diabetes patients. PCR was run on genomic DNA. The TCR beta CDR3 region was amplified using 30 forward and 13 reverse primers. TCRdb re-derived calls from the multiplex PCR reads in MiXCR, one entry per CDR3 protein. The sample carries 270,000 or so distinct CDR3 sequences, roughly 48% recorded once. Sample: peripheral blood mononuclear cells (PBMCs). The receptor source for this set is a man between 18 and 29 years old with type 2 diabetes.

The genes are TRBV29-1 and TRBJ1-2; D uncertain. V was trimmed by 4 bases and J by 3 bases, leaving 9 bases between them. Germline lookup yields CDR1 SQVTM and CDR2 ANQGSEA. This CDR3 contains 12 residues. This chain's CDR3 is CSVAKLYYGYTF. CDR3 DNA sequence: TGCAGCGTTGCGAAGCTCTACTATGGCTACACCTTC.

V and J are TRBV7-6 and TRBJ2-1; D is perhaps TRBD2 (7 bases). Germline CDR1 is SGHVS and CDR2 is FNYEAQ. Trimming took off 1 base at V and 2 bases at J, with 9 bases between the two ends. CDR3 length: 15 amino acids. CDR3 protein: CASSLVGGPYNEQFF. Here the CDR3 DNA reads TGTGCCAGCAGCTTAGTCGGGGGGCCCTACAATGAGCAGTTCTTC.

This clonotype was recorded a few times. The chain carries TRBV19 and TRBJ1-2; maybe TRBD1 (5 bases). CDR3 size: 15 residues. V was cut by 8 bases and J by 4 bases, with 20 bases left in between. Germline loops: CDR1 LNHDA, CDR2 SQIVND (reference sequence). As DNA, the CDR3 is TGTGCCAGTCACCGGCGTATGGACACAGCCTATGGCTACACCTTC. This codes for CASHRRMDTAYGYTF.

This clonotype was recorded a few times. The genes are TRBV7-6 and TRBJ1-1; tentative D call: TRBD1 (5 bases). The CDR3 sequence is 14 residues long. V lost 4 bases and J 4 bases, leaving 13 bases between the germline ends. CDR1 is SGHVS, CDR2 FNYEAQ, per germline. CDR3 nucleotide sequence: TGTGCCAGCAGCTCGTATAATGGGGGCACTGAAGCTTTCTTT. Protein product: CASSSYNGGTEAFF.

The chain carries TRBV19 and TRBJ1-2; unclear D gene. Germline loops: CDR1 LNHDA, CDR2 SQIVND (reference sequence). The V and J ends lost 1 base and 4 bases respectively, with 13 bases between them. The CDR3 is 15 amino acids. In DNA form, the CDR3 reads TGTGCCAGTAGTATAGGAGGCGAAGAAGTCTATGGCTACACCTTC. It encodes CASSIGGEEVYGYTF.

This rearrangement joins TRBV7-2 to TRBJ2-7; 7 bases match TRBD1. Germline V gives CDR1 SGHTA, CDR2 FQGNSA. The CDR3 spans 14 residues. V trimming: 4 bases; J trimming: 0 bases; junction bases outside the gene matches: 3. This CDR3 reads CASSYGQASYEQYF. The CDR3 coding sequence is TGTGCCAGCAGCTATGGACAGGCCTCCTACGAGCAGTACTTC.

The CDR3 region is CASSFNPDYNEQFF. The CDR3 nucleotides are TGCGCCAGCAGCTTTAATCCGGACTACAATGAGCAGTTCTTC. V is TRBV5-1 and J is TRBJ2-1; the D is unclear. Per germline, CDR1 SGHRS and CDR2 YFSETQ. Deletions cut 2 bases from V and 3 bases from J, with 9 bases between. The length of the CDR3 is 14 residues. Complete variable domain (other parts from reference TRBV5-1 and TRBJ2-1): KAGVTQTPRYLIKTRGQQVTLSCSPISGHRSVSWYQQTPGQGLQFLFEYFSETQRNKGNFPGRFSGRQFSNSRSEMNVSTLELGDSALYLCASSFNPDYNEQFFGPGTRLTVL.